These 30 T cell receptor beta chains came from one sample sequenced in a study of blood T cell repertoires in COVID-19 (TCRdb year 2020). Library preparation employed the immunoSEQ multiplex PCR assay. The clones in this table, taken by TCRdb from immuneACCESS, are in-frame only. Not every clone is retained; where verified, under half of the shortfall comes from an unresolved V gene, and the cause of the rest is unknown. The sample table shows roughly 260,000 clones, and approximately 85% are seen once. 1.9% of the sample rests with the top ten. The sequenced sample consisted of PBMCs or T cells enriched from blood (not recorded which). The source of these receptors is a woman between 45 and 60 years old who had recovered from COVID-19.

The V call is TRBV6-5, the J call TRBJ2-1, with 9 bases that match TRBD2. The CDR3 runs to 14 residues. J gave up 2 bases and V 7 bases, and 3 bases lay outside the gene matches. Germline V gene data show CDR1 as MNHEY and CDR2 as SVGAGI. CDR3 amino acids: CASNAGGTYNEQFF. The CDR3 region has the DNA TGTGCCAGCAACGCGGGAGGGACCTACAATGAGCAGTTCTTC.

This clone was found once. Within the sample, other DNA sequences also encode this same CDR3. The chain combines TRBV5-1 with TRBJ2-1; 10 nucleotides line up with TRBD1. The CDR3 loop spans 14 amino acids. In germline, CDR1 is SGHRS, CDR2 YFSETQ. Germline trimming cut 4 bases from V and 8 bases from J; bases unmatched to any gene: 6. The CDR3 loop is CASSRDRGWDEQFF. Here the CDR3 DNA reads TGCGCCAGCAGCAGGGACAGGGGATGGGATGAGCAGTTCTTC.

This clone was counted a single time. The V call is TRBV5-1, the J call TRBJ2-1; D remains unclear. Germline CDR1 reads SGHRS; CDR2 reads YFSETQ. The ends were cut back, 1 base at V and 1 base at J, with 12 bases in the middle. The CDR3 covers 16 residues. CDR3 sequence reads: CASSLTRLASYNEQFF. The CDR3 DNA is TGCGCCAGCAGCTTGACCCGACTCGCATCCTACAATGAGCAGTTCTTC.

The gene calls are TRBV4-1 and TRBJ1-6; D remains ambiguous. V was clipped by 0 bases and J by 0 bases, with 12 bases between them. The germline V gene encodes CDR1 MGHRA and CDR2 YSYEKL. This CDR3 contains 18 residues. CDR3 protein: CASSQDLAGRSYNSPLHF. The DNA for the CDR3 is TGCGCCAGCAGCCAAGATCTGGCGGGTCGCTCCTATAATTCACCCCTCCACTTT.

This clone has only one observation. V usage is TRBV5-1 and J usage is TRBJ2-2; no reliable D call. In germline, CDR1 is SGHRS, CDR2 YFSETQ. V lost 0 bases and J 4 bases, leaving 13 bases between the germline ends. This CDR3 is 16 amino acids long. CDR3 nucleotide sequence: TGCGCCAGCAGCTTGGCCGAGTTACTATTCACCGGGGAGCTGTTTTTT. It yields the protein CASSLAELLFTGELFF.

The genes are TRBV5-1 and TRBJ1-3; 9 bases agree with TRBD1. Per germline, CDR1 SGHRS and CDR2 YFSETQ. V trimming: 3 bases; J trimming: 2 bases; junction bases outside the gene matches: 9. The CDR3 covers 17 residues. CDR3 DNA: TGCGCCAGCAGCTCCCTCCCGGGACAGGGAACTGGAAACACCATATATTTT. Translating it yields CASSSLPGQGTGNTIYF.

J is TRBJ1-1 and V is TRBV5-1; 9 nucleotides align to TRBD1. Germline V gives CDR1 SGHRS, CDR2 YFSETQ. The CDR3 is 15 amino acids. V trimming: 3 bases; J trimming: 1 base; junction bases outside the gene matches: 4. The CDR3 spells CASSWTGVKNTEAFF. The CDR3 nucleotides are TGCGCCAGCAGCTGGACAGGGGTTAAGAACACTGAAGCTTTCTTT. The whole variable domain, remainder taken from reference TRBV5-1 and TRBJ1-1, is KAGVTQTPRYLIKTRGQQVTLSCSPISGHRSVSWYQQTPGQGLQFLFEYFSETQRNKGNFPGRFSGRQFSNSRSEMNVSTLELGDSALYLCASSWTGVKNTEAFFGQGTRLTVV.

The rearrangement uses TRBV27 and TRBJ2-1; 7 bases align to TRBD1. J lost 1 base, V lost 4 bases, and 7 bases had no gene match. In germline, CDR1 is MNHEY, CDR2 SMNVEV (reference sequence). This CDR3 has 16 residues. The DNA for the CDR3 is TGTGCCAGCAGTTCCATAAGACAGGGTTCCTACAATGAGCAGTTCTTC. Its protein is CASSSIRQGSYNEQFF.

As regards this clone: At one boundary the junction diverges from the germline segment, which might be a read error. The rearrangement uses TRBV6-1 and TRBJ1-2, with TRBD1 matching over 10 bases. This CDR3 region has 14 residues. From germline, CDR1 is MNHNS and CDR2 SASEGT. The CDR3 sequence is CASREGTGEEGYTF. CDR3 sequence (DNA): TGTGCCAGCAGAGAAGGGACAGGGGAAGAAGGCTACACCTTC.

A single count supports this clone. This chain links TRBV9 with TRBJ1-2; D is ambiguous. CDR3 size: 14 residues. V was shortened by 0 bases and J by 4 bases, with 10 bases between the two germline ends. Germline V gives CDR1 SGDLS, CDR2 YYNGEE. DNA of the CDR3: TGTGCCAGCAGCGTAGGCGGAGAGCTCTATGGCTACACCTTC. It is translated as CASSVGGELYGYTF.

The chain combines TRBV7-9 with TRBJ2-1, with D possibly TRBD1 on 6 matching bases. The CDR3 covers 15 residues. V was shortened by 5 bases and J by 4 bases, with 15 bases between the two germline ends. Germline V gene data show CDR1 as SEHNR and CDR2 as FQNEAQ (reference sequence). The CDR3 sequence: CASSIRGMSYNEQFF. CDR3 nucleotide sequence: TGTGCCAGCAGCATCAGGGGAATGTCGTACAATGAGCAGTTCTTC.

The chain recombines TRBV4-1 with TRBJ2-1; 8 nucleotides match TRBD2. In germline, CDR1 is MGHRA, CDR2 YSYEKL. The J segment lost 7 bases and the V segment lost 0 bases, leaving 2 bases of the junction unmatched. The CDR3 covers 14 residues. The CDR3 coding sequence is TGCGCCAGCAGCCAAGAGGCTAGCGGGAATGAGCAGTTCTTC. It specifies CASSQEASGNEQFF.

The chain's CDR3 is CASSLGSGYQETQYF. The CDR3 DNA sequence: TGCGCCAGCAGCTTAGGTTCGGGGTACCAAGAGACCCAGTACTTC. This sequence joins TRBV5-1 and TRBJ2-5, with D tentatively TRBD2 (5 bases). Per germline, CDR1 SGHRS and CDR2 YFSETQ. Trimming removed 2 bases from V and 0 bases from J, with 11 bases in between. The CDR3 consists of 15 residues.

The rearrangement uses TRBV6-5 and TRBJ2-1; D might be TRBD1 (6 bases). This CDR3 comprises 15 residues. V was cut by 6 bases and J by 6 bases, with 18 bases left in between. Germline loops: CDR1 MNHEY, CDR2 SVGAGI. CDR3 coding DNA: TGTGCCAGCAGGATAGACCTGGGACAAGGCAATGAGCAGTTCTTC. Its protein product is CASRIDLGQGNEQFF.

CDR3 bases: TGCGCCAGCAGCTTTAATACAGGGGCAACTAATGAAAAACTGTTTTTT. It yields the protein CASSFNTGATNEKLFF. This chain uses TRBV5-1 with TRBJ1-4; TRBD1 matches 7 bases. The CDR3 is 16 amino acids. The germline CDR1 and CDR2 sequences are SGHRS and YFSETQ. V dropped 2 bases and J dropped 0; count of bases not matched to a gene: 4.

V and J are TRBV27 and TRBJ2-3, with D tentatively TRBD2 (6 bases). The CDR3 is 15 residues long. Per germline, CDR1 MNHEY and CDR2 SMNVEV (reference sequence). V lost 6 bases, J lost 0 bases, and 13 bases lay in between. CDR3 sequence: CASRGGSGSTDTQYF. Written as DNA, the CDR3 is TGTGCCAGCAGAGGAGGTAGCGGTAGCACAGATACGCAGTATTTT.

This rearrangement joins TRBV10-3 to TRBJ2-7; D remains ambiguous. Trimming stripped 6 bases from V and 0 bases from J, with 9 bases between. The CDR3 runs 13 residues. Per the germline V gene, CDR1 is ENHRY and CDR2 is SYGVKD. The CDR3 DNA is TGTGCCATCAGCGAACAGAGCTCCTACGAGCAGTACTTC. This codes for CAISEQSSYEQYF.

CDR3 DNA: TGTGCCAGCAGCTTAGGGGCAGGGGGTGTCAACTCACCCCTCCACTTT. It encodes CASSLGAGGVNSPLHF. The chain uses TRBV7-2 and TRBJ1-6; TRBD1 matches at 7 bases. Germline assignment: CDR1 SGHTA and CDR2 FQGNSA. The CDR3 has 16 amino acids. The V segment lost 1 base and the J segment 10 bases; nucleotides outside the gene matches: 10.

The rearrangement uses TRBV24-1 and TRBJ2-1; D might be TRBD1 (5 bases). V was pared by 1 base and J by 7 bases, with 13 bases between. Germline V CDR1 and CDR2: KGHDR, SFDVKD. The CDR3 covers 15 residues. CDR3 DNA: TGTGCCACCAGTGATTTAGGCACCCAGGGAAATGAGCAGTTCTTC. Translating it yields CATSDLGTQGNEQFF.

The chain employs TRBV7-2 and TRBJ2-7; 7 bases fit TRBD2. Germline V gene sequence: CDR1 SGHTA, CDR2 FQGNSA. After removal of 5 bases from V and 2 bases from J, the junction contained 9 bases not matched to a gene. The CDR3 totals 15 residues. This CDR3 reads CASSPDGGRAYEQYF. DNA for the CDR3: TGTGCCAGCAGCCCCGATGGCGGGAGAGCCTACGAGCAGTACTTC.

This clone was seen just once. This chain connects TRBV2 to TRBJ1-1; 10 bases match TRBD1. The CDR3 contains 13 residues. CDR1 and CDR2 (germline): SNHLY, FYNNEI. V dropped 9 bases and J dropped 3; count of bases not matched to a gene: 4. CDR3 sequence (DNA): TGTGCCAGAGACAGGGGGCAGGACACTGAAGCTTTCTTT. This codes for CARDRGQDTEAFF.

The CDR3 nucleotides are TGTGCCAGCAGCCCACATAACGCGAACACCGGGGAGCTGTTTTTT. As protein: CASSPHNANTGELFF. The chain has TRBV11-3 and TRBJ2-2; D is uncertain. Trimming removed 5 bases at V and 0 bases at J, with 10 bases between. Germline V gene sequence: CDR1 SGHNT, CDR2 YENEEA. The CDR3 runs to 15 residues.

The chain links TRBV7-6 to TRBJ1-1; maybe TRBD1 (5 bases). CDR3 length equals 15 residues. Germline assignment: CDR1 SGHVS and CDR2 FNYEAQ. Between the trimmed V and J ends, which lost 5 bases and 3 bases, there was a span of 16 bases. The CDR3 bases are TGTGCCAGCAGCCCCGGGAGGCAGGGCTACACTGAAGCTTTCTTT. This encodes CASSPGRQGYTEAFF. The full variable domain, rest sourced from reference TRBV7-6 and TRBJ1-1, is GAGVSQSPRYKVTKRGQDVALRCDPISGHVSLYWYRQALGQGPEFLTYFNYEAQQDKSGLPNDRFSAERPEGSISTLTIQRTEQRDSAMYRCASSPGRQGYTEAFFGQGTRLTVV.

This clone turned up a few times. This chain joins TRBV28 and TRBJ2-3; 7 bases are shared with TRBD2. This CDR3 has 18 residues. J gave up 1 base and V 1 base, and 11 bases lay outside the gene matches. Germline CDR1 MDHEN, CDR2 SYDVKM. The CDR3 reads CASSLSGGDDGGTDTQYF. In DNA, the CDR3 is TGTGCCAGCAGTTTATCGGGGGGTGACGATGGGGGCACAGATACGCAGTATTTT.

V usage is TRBV7-3 and J usage is TRBJ1-1; 7 bases line up with TRBD1. Per germline, CDR1 SGHTA and CDR2 FQGTGA. J was trimmed by 5 bases and V by 3 bases; bases with no gene match: 6. The length of the CDR3 is 14 residues. CDR3 nucleotides: TGTGCCAGCAGCTTGGACAGGTTCACTACTGAAGCTTTCTTT. It yields the protein CASSLDRFTTEAFF.

This clone is a singleton in its sample. The chain combines TRBV10-3 with TRBJ1-6, with 7 bases matching TRBD1. V lost 3 bases to trimming and J lost 3 bases; unmatched junction nucleotides: 8. The CDR3 consists of 17 residues. CDR1 is ENHRY, CDR2 SYGVKD, per germline. The chain's CDR3 is CAISDDRVGYYNSPLHF. In DNA, the CDR3 is TGTGCCATCAGTGACGACAGGGTGGGATACTATAATTCACCCCTCCACTTT.

This chain joins TRBV28 and TRBJ2-7; D may be TRBD1 (6 bases). The V gene's germline CDR1 is MDHEN and CDR2 SYDVKM. The CDR3 spans 13 residues. Deletions cut 6 bases from V and 4 bases from J, with 13 bases between. CDR3 sequence reads: CASRLHREYEQYF. The DNA for the CDR3 is TGTGCCAGCAGATTACACAGGGAATACGAGCAGTACTTC. The full variable domain, in which reference TRBV28 and TRBJ2-7 provide the parts outside the CDR3, is DVKVTQSSRYLVKRTGEKVFLECVQDMDHENMFWYRQDPGLGLRLIYFSYDVKMKEKGDIPEGYSVSREKKERFSLILESASTNQTSMYLCASRLHREYEQYFGPGTRLTVT.

This clone appeared a few times. The same CDR3 also results from other DNA sequences found in this sample. The chain uses TRBV27 and TRBJ1-2, with 8 bases that match TRBD1. Trimming removed 5 bases from V and 4 bases from J; junction bases left unmatched: 3. Per the germline V gene, CDR1 is MNHEY and CDR2 is SMNVEV (reference sequence). This CDR3 has 13 amino acids. CDR3 residues: CASSPGTGYGYTF. For the CDR3, the DNA is TGTGCCAGCAGTCCAGGGACAGGCTATGGCTACACCTTC.

The chain combines TRBV29-1 with TRBJ1-2; D is undetermined. Germline loops: CDR1 SQVTM, CDR2 ANQGSEA. Trimming shortened V by 7 bases and J by 5 bases, and 11 bases separated the two germline ends. The CDR3 extends over 11 amino acids. The CDR3 DNA reads TGCAGCGCCCGAGGATTATATGGCTACACCTTC. This gives the protein CSARGLYGYTF. Full variable domain (remainder filled in from reference TRBV29-1 and TRBJ1-2): SAVISQKPSRDICQRGTSLTIQCQVDSQVTMMFWYRQQPGQSLTLIATANQGSEATYESGFVIDKFPISRPNLTFSTLTVSNMSPEDSSIYLCSARGLYGYTFGSGTRLTVV.

This chain links TRBV3-1 (or the pseudogene TRBV3-2) with TRBJ1-1, with unresolved D. Looked up from germline, CDR1 is LGHDT and CDR2 is YNNKEL (reference sequence). The length of the CDR3 is 13 residues. V dropped 2 bases and J dropped 7 bases, with 11 bases sitting between them. The CDR3 region has the DNA TGTGCCAGCAGCCAATTCGTATCGGTTGAAGCTTTCTTT. This translates into CASSQFVSVEAFF.